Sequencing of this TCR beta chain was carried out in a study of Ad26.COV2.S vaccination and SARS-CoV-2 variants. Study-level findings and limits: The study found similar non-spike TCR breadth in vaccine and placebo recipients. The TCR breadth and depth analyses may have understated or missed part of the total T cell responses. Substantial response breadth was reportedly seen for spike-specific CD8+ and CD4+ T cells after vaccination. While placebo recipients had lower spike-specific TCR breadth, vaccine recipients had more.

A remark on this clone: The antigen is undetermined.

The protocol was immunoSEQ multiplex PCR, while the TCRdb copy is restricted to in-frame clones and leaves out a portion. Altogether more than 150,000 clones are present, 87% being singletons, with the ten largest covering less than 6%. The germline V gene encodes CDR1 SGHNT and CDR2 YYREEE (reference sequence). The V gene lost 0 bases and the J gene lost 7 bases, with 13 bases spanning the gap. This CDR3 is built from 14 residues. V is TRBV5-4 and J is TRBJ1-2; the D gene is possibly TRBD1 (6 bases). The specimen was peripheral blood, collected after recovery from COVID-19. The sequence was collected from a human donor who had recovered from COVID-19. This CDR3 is CASSLGQGRGGYTF. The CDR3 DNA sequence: TGTGCCAGCAGCTTGGGGCAGGGGAGAGGTGGCTACACCTTC.